One sample yielded the 17 T cell receptor beta chains listed below, sequenced in a study of blood T cell repertoires in COVID-19. Assay: immunoSEQ multiplex PCR; the TCRdb copy retains only in-frame clones and omits some. The table records over 200,000 clones, over 70% of them present only once. Sequences were obtained from PBMCs or T cells enriched from blood (not recorded which). These receptors were obtained from a woman younger than 45 who had been exposed to COVID-19.

This sequence joins TRBV2 and TRBJ2-1; TRBD1 matches 12 bases. CDR1 and CDR2 from the germline V gene are SNHLY and FYNNEI. The CDR3 sequence is 15 residues long. The junction had 6 bases not matched to a gene; V was cut back by 7 bases and J by 5 bases. CDR3 loop: CASNPGTGGHNEQFF. CDR3 in DNA: TGTGCCAGCAATCCCGGGACAGGGGGCCACAATGAGCAGTTCTTC.

The chain has TRBV10-3 and TRBJ1-5, with a weak D call TRBD1 (5 bases). The V and J ends lost 3 bases and 6 bases respectively, with 12 bases between them. Germline-derived CDR1 and CDR2 are ENHRY and SYGVKD. This CDR3 is built from 14 residues. The CDR3 coding sequence is TGTGCCATCAGTGAAGGCGGAGGGGTTCAGCCCCAGCATTTT. Its protein is CAISEGGGVQPQHF.

V and J are TRBV5-1 and TRBJ1-2, with 7 positions matching TRBD1. The germline V gene encodes CDR1 SGHRS and CDR2 YFSETQ. Trimming at V came to 2 bases and at J to 2 bases, leaving 9 bases not matched to a gene. The CDR3 loop spans 16 amino acids. The chain's CDR3 is CASSFWDSVANYGYTF. In nucleotides, the CDR3 is TGCGCCAGCAGCTTTTGGGACAGTGTCGCCAACTATGGCTACACCTTC.

The V and J genes are TRBV27 and TRBJ2-7; a possible D gene is TRBD1 (5 bases). Germline assignment: CDR1 MNHEY and CDR2 SMNVEV (reference sequence). V shed 4 bases and J shed 3 bases, with 25 bases lying between them. This CDR3 region has 18 residues. Here the CDR3 reads CASSSPRGVGEQIYEQYF. For the CDR3, the DNA is TGTGCCAGCAGTTCGCCCAGAGGTGTAGGGGAACAGATCTACGAGCAGTACTTC.

V gene TRBV4-2 combines with J gene TRBJ1-5; D unclear. The CDR3 is 12 residues long. The germline V gene has CDR1 LGHNA and CDR2 YNFKEQ. Trimming left V 4 bases short and J 3 bases short, with 4 bases between. The CDR3 spells CASSLFNQPQHF. The CDR3 DNA is TGTGCCAGCAGCCTATTCAATCAGCCCCAGCATTTT.

The chain uses TRBV5-1 and TRBJ2-7, with D possibly TRBD1 on 5 matching bases. The CDR3 runs to 14 residues. Germline V gene lookup returns CDR1 SGHRS and CDR2 YFSETQ. V was shortened by 1 base and J by 2 bases, with 10 bases between the two germline ends. CDR3 in DNA: TGCGCCAGCAGCTTGATTTCAGGGCCCTACGAGCAGTACTTC. Translated, it gives CASSLISGPYEQYF.

The chain has TRBV30 and TRBJ1-2, with unresolved D. CDR3 length: 13 residues. Germline V gene data show CDR1 as GTSNPN and CDR2 as SVGIG (reference sequence). V gave up 3 bases and J gave up 6 bases, with 14 bases separating them. CDR3 bases: TGTGCCTGGAGCCTCGGAGGGTCGGATGGCTACACCTTC. This encodes CAWSLGGSDGYTF.

This chain links TRBV6-5 with TRBJ2-1; TRBD2 aligns across 11 bases. This CDR3 is built from 16 residues. The V gene end was trimmed by 1 base and the J gene end by 3 bases; junction bases not matched to a gene: 2. Germline assignment: CDR1 MNHEY and CDR2 SVGAGI. For the CDR3, the DNA is TGTGCCAGCAGTTACTTGGGGACTAGCGGCTACAATGAGCAGTTCTTC. Residues: CASSYLGTSGYNEQFF.

The chain combines TRBV11-2 with TRBJ1-1; tentatively, D is TRBD1 (6 bases). The germline V and J ends were trimmed by 2 bases and 5 bases, with 9 bases remaining between them. CDR1 is SGHAT and CDR2 is FQNNGV in the germline V gene. CDR3 length: 13 residues. For the CDR3, the DNA is TGTGCCAGCAGCTTAATACAGGGTACTGAAGCTTTCTTT. Protein sequence: CASSLIQGTEAFF.

This sequence joins TRBV7-9 and TRBJ1-6; TRBD1 agrees at 9 bases. The CDR3 is 17 amino acids. With V trimmed by 4 bases and J by 0 bases, 4 bases remained unmatched. Germline V gene lookup returns CDR1 SEHNR and CDR2 FQNEAQ (reference sequence). The CDR3 sequence: CASSSGTGSSYNSPLHF. The CDR3 bases are TGTGCCAGCAGCTCAGGGACAGGGAGCTCCTATAATTCACCCCTCCACTTT.

The V call is TRBV2, the J call TRBJ1-6; D not resolved. CDR1 and CDR2 from the germline V gene are SNHLY and FYNNEI. V was clipped by 2 bases and J by 3 bases, with 8 bases between them. CDR3 length: 15 amino acids. CDR3 DNA: TGTGCCAGCAGTGAATTGGGCAGCTATAATTCACCCCTCCACTTT. It yields the protein CASSELGSYNSPLHF.

V usage is TRBV20-1 and J usage is TRBJ2-2; D unclear. V was trimmed by 3 bases and J by 2 bases, leaving 7 bases between them. CDR1 is DFQATT, CDR2 SNEGSKA, per germline (reference sequence). The CDR3 consists of 13 residues. The CDR3 sequence: CSASVSNTGELFF. CDR3 bases: TGCAGTGCTAGTGTCTCTAACACCGGGGAGCTGTTTTTT.

This clone came up once. The J gene is TRBJ2-7, the V gene TRBV6-2 or TRBV6-3; 9 positions agree with TRBD1. Germline CDR1 reads MNHEY; CDR2 reads SVGEGT. The trim removed 6 bases at V and 1 base at J, leaving 16 bases unmatched. This CDR3 has 18 residues. This CDR3 reads CASSLPLHRDRVSYEQYF. CDR3 DNA: TGTGCCAGCAGCTTGCCCCTGCACCGGGACAGGGTGTCCTACGAGCAGTACTTC.

The genes are TRBV19 and TRBJ1-2, with 8 bases lining up with TRBD1. From germline, CDR1 is LNHDA and CDR2 SQIVND (reference sequence). V was clipped by 7 bases and J by 4 bases; unmatched bases: 8. The CDR3 contains 14 residues. The CDR3 sequence: CASNDRGRSYGYTF. As DNA, the CDR3 is TGTGCCAGTAATGACAGGGGCCGCTCCTATGGCTACACCTTC.

The chain has TRBV5-1 and TRBJ2-7; D unresolved. CDR1 and CDR2 from the germline V gene are SGHRS and YFSETQ. Trimming shortened V by 1 base and J by 1 base, and 3 bases separated the two germline ends. CDR3 length: 12 residues. CDR3 protein: CASSLPSYEQYF. In DNA, the CDR3 is TGCGCCAGCAGCTTGCCTTCCTACGAGCAGTACTTC.

This chain joins TRBV28 and TRBJ1-6; no reliable D call. The ends were cut back, 5 bases at V and 9 bases at J, with 14 bases in the middle. This CDR3 region has 14 residues. CDR1 MDHEN and CDR2 SYDVKM come from the germline V gene. CDR3 residues: CASSLRRRSSPLHF. CDR3 nucleotides: TGTGCCAGCAGTCTGCGACGGCGGAGTTCACCCCTCCACTTT.

CDR3 in DNA: TGCGCCAGCAGAGGAAGACAGATGAACACTGAAGCTTTCTTT. This gives the protein CASRGRQMNTEAFF. The chain carries TRBV5-1 and TRBJ1-1, with a possible D match to TRBD1 (5 bases). The V end was cut by 5 bases, the J end by 0 bases, with 11 bases between. The length of the CDR3 is 14 residues. CDR1 SGHRS and CDR2 YFSETQ come from the germline V gene.